Described below is a single T cell receptor beta chain sequence and its context. This clonotype has more than one count but fewer than ten. No antigen is known for it. Base qualities were left out, and no much larger clone turns up one base away. Sequences SEHNR (CDR1) and FQNEAQ (CDR2) are obtained from the germline V gene (reference sequence). V is trimmed back by 1 base and J by 3 bases, and the junction contains 10 bases that no gene match accounts for. From its cysteine to its phenylalanine, the CDR3 spans 17 amino acids. Just CDR3 DNA is preserved here, 51 bases in frame from base 1. In light of the paper, this sample's time point label describes: patch test 2, 6 weeks after DPC sensitization. The treatment or condition label corresponds to: therapeutic diphenylcyclopropenone sensitization with weekly scalp DPC. At each patch-test visit, blood was drawn before the patch test was applied. Patients were considered eligible if aged 18 to 70, diagnosed with alopecia and deemed suitable for DPC therapy, and patients were excluded if pregnant. Total RNA was extracted from unfractionated whole blood collected in Tempus Blood RNA tubes.

The protocol used for the library was RACE. Sequencing instrument: NextSeq 500. During library preparation, unique molecular identifiers were attached to individual cDNA molecules so that TCRs could be counted in a quantitative, reproducible way. Each blood RNA sample was used to sequence both TCR alpha and TCR beta chains. The study's processing was this. A median of about 100,000 TCRs per sample was observed, with a range of 23,224 to 690,600. The Decombinator software suite was used to annotate V, J and CDR3 in the TCR reads. Every sample was subsampled to the same number of TCRs (28,000) for the PS versus PT1 abundance plots. Expanded TCRs were defined as absent before sensitization and observed at least eight times at the 2-week time point. TCRdb reran the public reads through fastp at Q25 and MiXCR, keeping productive beta chains. Under each unique CDR3 protein, matching rows form one entry showing the most common genes and DNA. These V and J calls rely on TCRdb rather than the paper's analysis. The table for this sample lists around 360,000 distinct CDR3 sequences; more than 5% of them were counted only once. The ten largest clones represent under 7% of the sample.

This specimen belongs to a study of human T cells and chemical hapten exposure (dated by TCRdb to about 2021). As for the study more broadly: For sensitization, 2% DPC in acetone was applied to a roughly 2 cm by roughly 2 cm area of upper inner arm skin. This study followed changes in the peripheral blood TCR repertoire in vivo during primary and secondary sensitization of alopecia patients to the hapten diphenylcyclopropenone (DPC). Most of the patients in the cohort were female, and the cohort covered alopecia areata with under or over 50% scalp involvement, alopecia totalis and alopecia universalis. Patch testing was performed on the upper back with Finn chambers containing 0.01% DPC, and the patch tests were scored after 6 days according to International Contact Dermatitis Research Group standards. Blood samples were taken from patients before sensitization (week 0) and at 2, 6 and about 24 weeks after DPC sensitization. Weekly therapeutic DPC doses were additionally applied to the scalp of patients throughout the approximately 25-week study period. Libraries were pooled for sequencing, and per-sample TCR yields varied mainly because of small differences in library volumes within the pool. For TCR sequencing, blood came from 25 to 35 alopecia patients at anywhere from one to four time points (pre-sensitization, 2, 6 and 24 weeks). The investigation overall reported the following: Repeated subsampling changed both the strength of the expansion versus patch-test correlation and the threshold at which that correlation became significant. The number of PT1 expanded TCRs positively correlated with patch test score, significant at thresholds 8, 16 and 32 but not 4. DPC sensitization did not change the number of TCRs with a frequency above 1 in 1000, and there was no evidence of changes in global repertoire structure. Significantly more large CDR3 similarity clusters were formed by expanded TCRs than by pre-sensitization or healthy control sets, consistent with antigen-driven responses. Because every patient had alopecia, a presumed autoimmune disease, the patients' immune response might differ from that of healthy individuals.

The source was whole blood, collected in connection with sensitization to the hapten diphenylcyclopropenone (DPC). The source of this sequence is a woman aged 18-30 years with alopecia areata. Some clones in this sample may be carry-over from other donors' samples. This sequence uses TRBV7-9 and TRBJ1-1; the central 8 bases match TRBD1. The CDR3 protein: CASSLGEGATGDTEAFF. The DNA sequence follows: TGTGCCAGCAGCTTAGGAGAGGGGGCGACAGGGGACACTGAAGCTTTCTTT.